These 7 T cell receptor beta chains were all obtained from the same sample, sequenced in a study of blood T cell repertoires in COVID-19. TCRdb's copy holds only in-frame clones and misses some; the assay was immunoSEQ multiplex PCR. Of 200,000 to 250,000 clones in the sample, about 86% are singletons; the top ten hold about 14%. The material sequenced was PBMCs or T cells enriched from blood (not recorded which). The receptors were sampled from a woman aged 45 to 65 with acute COVID-19.

This clone was counted a single time. The chain couples TRBV5-1 to TRBJ2-5, with 9 nucleotides matching TRBD1. Germline loops: CDR1 SGHRS, CDR2 YFSETQ. CDR3 length equals 15 residues. Trimming cost V 8 bases and J 4 bases; bases outside gene matches: 12. CDR3 amino acids: CASRGQGVRGETQYF. Here the CDR3 DNA reads TGCGCCAGTAGGGGACAGGGAGTACGGGGAGAGACCCAGTACTTC. The full variable domain, its missing parts supplied by reference TRBV5-1 and TRBJ2-5, is KAGVTQTPRYLIKTRGQQVTLSCSPISGHRSVSWYQQTPGQGLQFLFEYFSETQRNKGNFPGRFSGRQFSNSRSEMNVSTLELGDSALYLCASRGQGVRGETQYFGPGTRLLVL.

The rearrangement uses TRBV11-2 and TRBJ2-3, with D possibly matching TRBD2 (6 bases). Germline V gives CDR1 SGHAT, CDR2 FQNNGV. CDR3 length equals 16 residues. V gave up 4 bases and J gave up 4 bases, with 18 bases separating them. Here the CDR3 DNA reads TGTGCCAGCAGCTCACTCCGGGACTCGCTCCCAGATACGCAGTATTTT. Protein product: CASSSLRDSLPDTQYF.

The chain couples TRBV10-3 to TRBJ1-1; 9 positions match TRBD1. The CDR3 consists of 15 residues. From germline, CDR1 is ENHRY and CDR2 SYGVKD. The V gene end was trimmed by 2 bases and the J gene end by 1 base; junction bases not matched to a gene: 2. CDR3 residues: CAISEGQGKNTEAFF. The CDR3 DNA reads TGTGCCATCAGTGAGGGACAGGGGAAGAACACTGAAGCTTTCTTT.

The V call is TRBV9, the J call TRBJ1-6; 7 nucleotides agree with TRBD1. V dropped 1 base and J dropped 9; count of bases not matched to a gene: 13. The CDR3 has 17 residues. CDR1 and CDR2 from the germline V gene are SGDLS and YYNGEE. The CDR3 nucleotides read TGTGCCAGCAGCGTAAGTGGGACAGAGCTAAGGGGTTCACCCCTCCACTTT. It encodes CASSVSGTELRGSPLHF.

The chain carries TRBV28 and TRBJ2-7, with a weak D call TRBD2 (5 bases). Germline V lookup: CDR1 MDHEN, CDR2 SYDVKM. Trimming shortened V by 6 bases and J by 7 bases, and 19 bases separated the two germline ends. The CDR3 spans 14 residues. The CDR3 protein is CASSPPAEFGEQYF. The CDR3 DNA is TGTGCCAGCAGCCCCCCAGCGGAGTTCGGGGAGCAGTACTTC. Full variable domain (remainder filled in from reference TRBV28 and TRBJ2-7): DVKVTQSSRYLVKRTGEKVFLECVQDMDHENMFWYRQDPGLGLRLIYFSYDVKMKEKGDIPEGYSVSREKKERFSLILESASTNQTSMYLCASSPPAEFGEQYFGPGTRLTVT.

V usage is TRBV5-4 and J usage is TRBJ2-3; 13 nucleotides align to TRBD2. The V segment lost 5 bases and the J segment 1 base; nucleotides outside the gene matches: 4. The germline V gene has CDR1 SGHNT and CDR2 YYREEE (reference sequence). The CDR3 is made up of 16 amino acids. CDR3 bases: TGTGCCAGCAGTTTCGGACTAGCGGGAGGCACAGATACGCAGTATTTT. Protein sequence: CASSFGLAGGTDTQYF. The whole variable domain, filled in from reference TRBV5-4 and TRBJ2-3, reads ETGVTQSPTHLIKTRGQQVTLRCSSQSGHNTVSWYQQALGQGPQFIFQYYREEENGRGNFPPRFSGLQFPNYSSELNVNALELDDSALYLCASSFGLAGGTDTQYFGPGTRLTVL.

The chain combines TRBV19 with TRBJ2-1; 14 bases fit TRBD2. Germline V gives CDR1 LNHDA, CDR2 SQIVND (reference sequence). The CDR3 covers 17 residues. Germline trimming cut 2 bases from V and 9 bases from J; bases unmatched to any gene: 9. The CDR3 loop reads CASSILSGTSGSIEQFF. The CDR3 nucleotides read TGTGCCAGTAGTATACTATCGGGGACTAGCGGGAGTATTGAGCAGTTCTTC.